Presented here are 30 T cell receptor beta chains from one specimen sequenced in a study of blood T cells in healthy people across ages (dated by TCRdb to between 2014 and 2016). Libraries were built with 5' RACE. The reads were generated on an Illumina HiSeq 2500. A second about 7 to 12 cycle PCR used a sample-barcoded 5' primer and a J-beta primer mix. TCRdb trimmed public reads at Q25 via fastp, called clones via MiXCR and kept in-frame beta chains. Every distinct CDR3 protein forms one entry, paired with its most common genes and DNA. The table for this sample lists about 1.5 million distinct CDR3 sequences; about 42% of them were counted only once. Around 4% of the sample is held by the ten biggest clonotypes. The sample consisted of blood. The receptors shown here come from a woman between 18 and 30 years old in good health.

The table lists this clonotype with many counts. The chain joins TRBV5-5 to TRBJ2-7, with 8 bases that match TRBD1. The CDR3 loop spans 15 amino acids. V shed 5 bases and J 2 bases; nucleotides not matched to a gene: 9. Per germline, CDR1 SGHKS and CDR2 YYEKEE (reference sequence). This CDR3 is CASRKRDRITYEQYF. In DNA, the CDR3 is TGTGCCAGCAGGAAGAGGGACAGGATTACCTACGAGCAGTACTTC.

This clonotype was seen more than once but under ten times. The rearrangement joins TRBV20-1 to TRBJ1-1; TRBD1 matches at 10 bases. Per the germline V gene, CDR1 is DFQATT and CDR2 is SNEGSKA (reference sequence). This CDR3 has 13 amino acids. V trimming: 3 bases; J trimming: 7 bases; junction bases outside the gene matches: 5. For the CDR3, the DNA is TGCAGTGCTAGTGAGACAGGGGGCGGTGAAGCTTTCTTT. Its protein is CSASETGGGEAFF.

The CDR3 region is CASSQDWTGYNEQFF. CDR3 coding DNA: TGTGCCAGCAGCCAAGATTGGACAGGGTACAATGAGCAGTTCTTC. The chain couples TRBV4-2 to TRBJ2-1; 8 nucleotides agree with TRBD1. This CDR3 is 15 amino acids long. V dropped 0 bases and J dropped 4; count of bases not matched to a gene: 2. CDR1 LGHNA and CDR2 YNFKEQ come from the germline V gene.

For this clonotype: Sequence at one end of the junction differs from germline and may be a read error. This sequence joins TRBV29-1 and TRBJ1-1; a weak D match, TRBD1 (5 bases). CDR1 and CDR2 (germline): SQVTM, ANQGSEA. The CDR3 spans 12 residues. The CDR3 bases are TGTAGCGTTGAAGATGAGGGGACTGAAGCTTTCTTT. Its protein product is CSVEDEGTEAFF.

The rearrangement joins TRBV15 to TRBJ2-5; D is possibly TRBD2 (6 bases). The CDR3 spans 16 residues. Germline V gene lookup returns CDR1 LNHNV and CDR2 YYDKDF (reference sequence). V dropped 1 base and J dropped 11 bases, with 23 bases sitting between them. For the CDR3, the DNA is TGTGCCACCAGCAGAGTCCCTCTTCGGGGGAGCAATGAGCAGTACTTC. Protein: CATSRVPLRGSNEQYF.

V and J are TRBV10-3 and TRBJ1-2; D unclear. The CDR3 has 14 residues. In germline, CDR1 is ENHRY, CDR2 SYGVKD. Trimming left V 6 bases short and J 4 bases short, with 15 bases between. CDR3 sequence reads: CAISAHGGGYGYTF. The DNA for the CDR3 is TGTGCCATCAGCGCGCACGGAGGAGGCTATGGCTACACCTTC.

This chain joins TRBV7-9 and TRBJ1-6; D call uncertain. This CDR3 has 17 amino acids. Trimming took off 5 bases at V and 0 bases at J, with 14 bases between the two ends. The germline CDR1 and CDR2 sequences are SEHNR and FQNEAQ (reference sequence). The CDR3 region has the DNA TGTGCCAGCAGCCCAGTGGGAAGTAGCTCCTATAATTCACCCCTCCACTTT. Its translation is CASSPVGSSSYNSPLHF.

This chain joins TRBV9 and TRBJ1-2; TRBD1 is a possible D gene (5 bases). V was pared by 4 bases and J by 6 bases, with 13 bases between. The CDR3 runs to 13 residues. Looked up from germline, CDR1 is SGDLS and CDR2 is YYNGEE. The CDR3 coding sequence is TGTGCCAGCAGCCTTCACGGGACCGATGGCTACACCTTC. This sequence encodes CASSLHGTDGYTF.

The chain couples TRBV3-1 to TRBJ2-5, with TRBD2 matching over 8 bases. Judging by the DNA end, TRBJ2-7 fits better; the J call may be wrong. The CDR3 has 15 residues. Germline CDR1 is LGHDT and CDR2 is YNNKEL (reference sequence). Here the CDR3 DNA reads TGTGCCAGCAGCCAAGGACTAGCGACTGGTTACGAGCAGTACTTC. Amino acids: CASSQGLATGYEQYF.

This clonotype was picked up a small number of times. The chain couples TRBV28 to TRBJ2-7; the match to TRBD1 covers 8 bases. This CDR3 region has 15 residues. The trim removed 4 bases at V and 5 bases at J, leaving 10 bases unmatched. Germline V gives CDR1 MDHEN, CDR2 SYDVKM. The CDR3 DNA reads TGTGCCAGCAGTTCGCCGGGACAGGCTCTACACGAGCAGTACTTC. This encodes CASSSPGQALHEQYF.

The chain combines TRBV5-1 with TRBJ2-4; 10 bases map to TRBD2. V trimming: 5 bases; J trimming: 13 bases; junction bases outside the gene matches: 12. CDR1 is SGHRS and CDR2 is YFSETQ in the germline V gene. This CDR3 region has 14 residues. CDR3 loop: CASSTSGATEEQYF. CDR3 coding DNA: TGCGCCAGCAGTACTAGCGGGGCGACAGAGGAGCAGTACTTC.

The chain is built from TRBV7-2 and TRBJ2-1; 7 positions agree with TRBD1. The junction had 9 bases not matched to a gene; V was cut back by 6 bases and J by 10 bases. This CDR3 has 13 amino acids. Germline lookup yields CDR1 SGHTA and CDR2 FQGNSA. CDR3 sequence: CASSNRQGWEQFF. CDR3 bases: TGTGCCAGCAGTAATCGACAGGGATGGGAGCAGTTCTTC. The full variable domain, with the rest looked up from reference TRBV7-2 and TRBJ2-1, is GAGVSQSPSNKVTEKGKDVELRCDPISGHTALYWYRQSLGQGLEFLIYFQGNSAPDKSGLPSDRFSAERTGGSVSTLTIQRTQQEDSAVYLCASSNRQGWEQFFGPGTRLTVL.

The gene calls are TRBV4-3 and TRBJ2-5; 9 nucleotides match TRBD1. Per germline, CDR1 LGHNA and CDR2 YSLEER. This CDR3 contains 17 residues. V gave up 0 bases and J gave up 11 bases; unmatched junction bases: 16. CDR3 in amino acids: CASSQEPYRGRISEQYF. The CDR3 DNA reads TGCGCCAGCAGCCAAGAACCTTACAGGGGGCGGATTAGTGAGCAGTACTTC.

This clonotype has more than one count but fewer than ten. This rearrangement joins TRBV5-1 to TRBJ1-1, with TRBD1 matching 8 bases. The V gene's germline CDR1 is SGHRS and CDR2 YFSETQ. V was pared by 8 bases and J by 1 base, with 13 bases of the junction left unmatched. The CDR3 sequence is 16 residues long. The CDR3: CASSPGQAISNTEAFF. The CDR3 DNA is TGCGCCAGTTCACCGGGACAGGCGATTTCGAACACTGAAGCTTTCTTT.

This clonotype appeared a few times. The chain employs TRBV3-1 and TRBJ2-1, with 8 bases aligning to TRBD2. Germline lookup yields CDR1 LGHDT and CDR2 YNNKEL (reference sequence). The CDR3 runs to 13 residues. The V and J ends lost 5 bases and 8 bases, in that order; junction bases with no gene match: 5. CDR3 amino acids: CASSKYGGDEQFF. The CDR3 DNA reads as TGTGCCAGCAGCAAATACGGGGGGGATGAGCAGTTCTTC.

About this clonotype: This clone may be a read error of a much larger clone one base away. The chain links TRBV18 to TRBJ2-5; the D is unclear. The CDR3 has 16 residues. Per the germline V gene, CDR1 is KGHSH and CDR2 is LQKENI. Trimming cost V 4 bases and J 11 bases, with 26 bases left between them. CDR3: CASSQDQDPTYNEQYF. The CDR3 DNA reads TGTGCCAGCTCACAAGACCAAGACCCCACCTACAATGAGCAGTACTTC.

The genes are TRBV2 and TRBJ2-7, with D possibly TRBD1 on 6 matching bases. The CDR3 spans 15 residues. Germline assignment: CDR1 SNHLY and CDR2 FYNNEI. V lost 4 bases and J 2 bases, leaving 15 bases between the germline ends. CDR3 nucleotides: TGTGCCAGCAGTGGAGAGGGGGTTGCGGCCTACGAGCAGTACTTC. Its protein is CASSGEGVAAYEQYF.

This clonotype was counted between two and nine times. A much larger clone is a single base away; this may be a read error. The chain links TRBV20-1 to TRBJ2-4; D might be TRBD2 (5 bases). V lost 5 bases and J 3 bases, leaving 20 bases between the germline ends. Germline V gene lookup returns CDR1 DFQATT and CDR2 SNEGSKA (reference sequence). This CDR3 is built from 16 residues. CDR3 sequence: CSAQIPPVGSKNIQYF. The CDR3 DNA is TGCAGTGCTCAGATCCCCCCCGTTGGGAGCAAAAACATTCAGTACTTC.

The CDR3 DNA reads as TGTGCCATCAGTGAGTCGAAGCAGGGGGCGATTAATCAGCCCCAGCATTTT. Amino acids: CAISESKQGAINQPQHF. The V call is TRBV10-3, the J call TRBJ1-5, with 8 positions matching TRBD1. With 0 bases clipped from V and 4 bases from J, the junction kept 8 bases outside the gene matches. The CDR3 is 17 amino acids. Per the germline V gene, CDR1 is ENHRY and CDR2 is SYGVKD.

This clonotype was found once. The V and J genes are TRBV6-2 or TRBV6-3 and TRBJ2-6; possible D gene TRBD2, 5 bases. Germline-derived CDR1 and CDR2 are MNHEY and SVGEGT. Trimming took off 5 bases at V and 2 bases at J, with 7 bases between the two ends. This CDR3 is built from 14 residues. CDR3 sequence: CASSTGAGANVLTF. The CDR3 nucleotides read TGTGCCAGCAGTACCGGGGCTGGGGCCAACGTCCTGACTTTC.

The CDR3 bases are TGTGCCACCAGCAGAGATCTCAGGGAGACGGGCGTGCCCGGGGAGCTGTTTTTT. It encodes CATSRDLRETGVPGELFF. The rearrangement links TRBV15 to TRBJ2-2; the D call may be TRBD1 or TRBD2 (5 bases each). Germline V gene lookup returns CDR1 LNHNV and CDR2 YYDKDF (reference sequence). The CDR3 contains 18 residues. V dropped 0 bases and J dropped 6 bases, with 20 bases sitting between them.

The chain is built from TRBV20-1 and TRBJ2-5; 8 bases agree with TRBD2. The germline V gene has CDR1 DFQATT and CDR2 SNEGSKA (reference sequence). This CDR3 comprises 15 residues. V was pared by 3 bases and J by 3 bases, with 9 bases of the junction left unmatched. The CDR3: CSARESGRFEETQYF. The CDR3 DNA sequence: TGCAGTGCTAGGGAAAGCGGGAGATTTGAAGAGACCCAGTACTTC.

This clonotype was counted only a few times. The genes are TRBV7-9 and TRBJ2-7; D might be TRBD1 (5 bases). Germline CDR1 SEHNR, CDR2 FQNEAQ (reference sequence). With 5 bases removed from V and 3 bases from J, the gap between germline ends came to 20 bases. This CDR3 has 16 amino acids. The CDR3 DNA is TGTGCCAGCAGCCAAGTAATTACAGGACCTTACTACGAGCAGTACTTC. This encodes CASSQVITGPYYEQYF.

This clonotype was counted a few times. The rearrangement uses TRBV13 and TRBJ2-1; 9 bases map to TRBD2. The CDR3 covers 16 residues. With 3 bases clipped from V and 4 bases from J, the junction kept 7 bases outside the gene matches. The V gene's germline CDR1 is PRHDT and CDR2 FYEKMQ (reference sequence). The CDR3 is CASSFVAGGPYNEQFF. Written as DNA, the CDR3 is TGTGCCAGCAGCTTTGTTGCGGGGGGGCCGTACAATGAGCAGTTCTTC. The whole variable domain, filled in from reference TRBV13 and TRBJ2-1, reads AAGVIQSPRHLIKEKRETATLKCYPIPRHDTVYWYQQGPGQDPQFLISFYEKMQSDKGSIPDRFSAQQFSDYHSELNMSSLELGDSALYFCASSFVAGGPYNEQFFGPGTRLTVL.

V gene TRBV12-5 combines with J gene TRBJ2-3, with D possibly TRBD1 on 6 matching bases. V lost 4 bases to trimming and J lost 5 bases, with 16 bases between them. Per germline, CDR1 LGHNT and CDR2 FRNRAP. This CDR3 has 15 residues. Written as DNA, the CDR3 is TGTGCTAGTGGTTGGGGGCAGGCGGCGGAAGATACGCAGTATTTT. This translates into CASGWGQAAEDTQYF.

Notes on this clonotype: A much larger clonotype is one base distant, so this may be a read error. The rearrangement links TRBV20-1 to TRBJ1-1; D remains unclear. This CDR3 is built from 11 residues. In germline, CDR1 is DFQATT, CDR2 SNEGSKA (reference sequence). The chain's CDR3 is CSARMNPEAFF. The CDR3 DNA reads TGCAGTGCTAGAATGAACCCTGAAGCTTTCTTT.

The chain recombines TRBV7-2 with TRBJ2-7, with D perhaps TRBD1 or TRBD2 (5 bases each). The CDR3 length is 18 residues. CDR1 is SGHTA, CDR2 FQGNSA, per germline. The V end was cut by 1 base, the J end by 3 bases, with 22 bases between. DNA for the CDR3: TGTGCCAGCAGCTTAGGCACCTATAGGGGACGGGTAGACTACGAGCAGTACTTC. Encoded protein: CASSLGTYRGRVDYEQYF.

For this clonotype: The junction does not match germline at one end; this may be a read error. The V and J genes are TRBV20-1 and TRBJ2-3; TRBD2 agrees at 14 bases. The CDR3 has 21 amino acids. Germline-derived CDR1 and CDR2 are DFQATT and SNEGSKA (reference sequence). DNA for the CDR3: TGCAGTGCTAGACTTCCAATCGGGACTAGCGGGAGATTTGACGGGACAGATACGCGGTATTTT. This gives the protein CSARLPIGTSGRFDGTDTRYF.

This clonotype was found once. This chain connects TRBV7-8 to TRBJ2-3, with 8 bases fitting TRBD2. The CDR3 totals 16 residues. Per germline, CDR1 SGHVS and CDR2 FQNEAQ. V trimming: 6 bases; J trimming: 4 bases; junction bases outside the gene matches: 12. The CDR3 DNA follows: TGTGCCAGCAGTCCTCCCGGACGAGCGGGGGCAGATACGCAGTATTTT. This translates into CASSPPGRAGADTQYF.

As concerns this clonotype: One end of the junction is discordant with germline, which a read error may explain. This chain connects TRBV20-1 to TRBJ2-7; 8 positions match TRBD2. The CDR3 has 19 residues. Germline CDR1 reads DFQATT; CDR2 reads SNEGSKA (reference sequence). As DNA, the CDR3 is TGCAGTACTAGAGATCTAGCGGCTAGCGGGTTTTGGAGCTCCTACGAGCAGTACTTC. Translated, it gives CSTRDLAASGFWSSYEQYF.